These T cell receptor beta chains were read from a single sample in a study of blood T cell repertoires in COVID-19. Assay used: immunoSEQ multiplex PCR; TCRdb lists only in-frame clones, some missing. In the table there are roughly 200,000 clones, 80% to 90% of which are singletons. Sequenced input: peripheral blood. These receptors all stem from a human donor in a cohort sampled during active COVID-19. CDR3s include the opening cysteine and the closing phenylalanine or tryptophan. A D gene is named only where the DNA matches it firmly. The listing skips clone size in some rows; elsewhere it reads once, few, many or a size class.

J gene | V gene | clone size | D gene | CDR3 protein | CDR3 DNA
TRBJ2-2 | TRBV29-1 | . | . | CSVEDRSRELFF | TGCAGCGTTGAAGATCGGAGCAGGGAGCTGTTTTTT
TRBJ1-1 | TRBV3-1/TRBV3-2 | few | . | CASSQATVNTEAFF | TGTGCCAGCAGCCAAGCGACAGTGAACACTGAAGCTTTCTTT
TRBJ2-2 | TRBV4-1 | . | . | CASSQAMGGTGELFF | TGCGCCAGCAGCCAAGCAATGGGGGGAACCGGGGAGCTGTTTTTT
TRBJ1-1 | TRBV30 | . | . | CAWKSPRFGGTEAFF | TGTGCCTGGAAATCTCCGCGTTTCGGAGGCACTGAAGCTTTCTTT
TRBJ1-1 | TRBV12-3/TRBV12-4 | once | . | CASSFSPFEAFF | TGTGCCAGCAGTTTTTCCCCCTTCGAAGCTTTCTTT
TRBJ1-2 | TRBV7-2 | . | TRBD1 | CASSVTGERILGYTF | TGTGCCAGCAGCGTCACAGGGGAGAGGATTCTGGGGTACACCTTC
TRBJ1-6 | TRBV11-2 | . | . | CASSHRNSPLHF | TGTGCCAGCAGCCACAGGAATTCACCCCTCCACTTT
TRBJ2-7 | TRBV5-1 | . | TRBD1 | CASSSGTGDYEQYF | TGCGCCAGCAGCTCCGGGACAGGGGACTACGAGCAGTACTTC
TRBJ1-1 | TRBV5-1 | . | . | CASSPDMNTEAFF | TGCGCCAGCAGCCCGGACATGAACACTGAAGCTTTCTTT
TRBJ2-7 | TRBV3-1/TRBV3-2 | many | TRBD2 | CASSHGTSGIAYEQYF | TGTGCCAGCAGCCATGGGACTAGCGGGATCGCCTACGAGCAGTACTTC
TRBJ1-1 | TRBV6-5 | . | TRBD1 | CASRGTDFMNTEAFF | TGTGCCAGCAGAGGGACAGATTTCATGAACACTGAAGCTTTCTTT
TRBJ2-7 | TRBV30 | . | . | CAWTPSNTVYEQYF | TGTGCCTGGACCCCCTCGAACACAGTCTACGAGCAGTACTTC
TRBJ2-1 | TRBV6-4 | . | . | CASSDSEGGMQFF | TGTGCCAGCAGTGACTCTGAGGGAGGCATGCAGTTCTTC
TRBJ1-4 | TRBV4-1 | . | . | CASSPGGVNEKLFF | TGCGCCAGCAGTCCTGGGGGCGTTAATGAAAAACTGTTTTTT
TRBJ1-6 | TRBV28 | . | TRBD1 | CASSFPGTGVSPLHF | TGTGCCAGCAGTTTCCCCGGGACAGGGGTTTCACCCCTCCACTTT
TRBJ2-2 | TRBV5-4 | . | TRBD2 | CASSPTRQTSGIDTGELFF | TGTGCCAGCAGCCCGACCCGCCAGACTAGCGGGATAGACACCGGGGAGCTGTTTTTT
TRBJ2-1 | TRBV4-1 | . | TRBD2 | CASSASGSPSYNEQFF | TGCGCCAGCAGCGCAAGCGGGAGCCCCTCCTACAATGAGCAGTTCTTC
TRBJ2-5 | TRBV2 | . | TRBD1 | CASKTQGARETQYF | TGTGCCAGCAAAACACAGGGGGCGCGAGAGACCCAGTACTTC
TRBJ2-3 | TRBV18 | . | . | CASSPKAGSPDTQYF | TGTGCCAGCTCACCAAAAGCCGGTAGCCCAGATACGCAGTATTTT
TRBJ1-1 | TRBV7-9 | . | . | CASSYGELTEAFF | TGTGCCAGCAGCTACGGGGAGCTCACTGAAGCTTTCTTT
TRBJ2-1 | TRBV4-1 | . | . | CASSLGSGVEQFF | TGCGCCAGCAGCCTAGGTTCGGGAGTTGAGCAGTTCTTC
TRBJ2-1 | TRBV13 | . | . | CASSPSGGNEQFF | TGTGCCAGCAGCCCCAGCGGAGGGAATGAGCAGTTCTTC
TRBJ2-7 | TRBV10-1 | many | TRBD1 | CASSAGTGTYEQYF | TGCGCCAGCAGCGCCGGGACAGGGACCTACGAGCAGTACTTC
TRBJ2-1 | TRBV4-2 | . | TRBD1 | CASSRWGAGGVDNEQFF | TGTGCCAGCAGTCGATGGGGAGCAGGGGGCGTGGACAATGAGCAGTTCTTC
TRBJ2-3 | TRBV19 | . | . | CASSRGTDTQYF | TGTGCCAGTAGTCGGGGCACAGATACGCAGTATTTT
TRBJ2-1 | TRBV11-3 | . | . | CASSLGPDNEQFF | TGTGCCAGCAGCTTAGGGCCCGACAATGAGCAGTTCTTC
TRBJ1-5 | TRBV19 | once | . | CASNFGDSNQPQHF | TGTGCCAGTAACTTTGGAGACAGCAATCAGCCCCAGCATTTT
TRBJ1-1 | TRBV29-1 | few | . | CSAPTPTDNTEAFF | TGCAGCGCCCCAACCCCGACAGATAACACTGAAGCTTTCTTT
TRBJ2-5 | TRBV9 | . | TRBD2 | CASSPGLAAPRETQYF | TGTGCCAGCAGCCCGGGACTAGCGGCCCCCAGGGAGACCCAGTACTTC
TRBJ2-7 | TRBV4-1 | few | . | CASSQVDFTGPGGYEQYF | TGCGCCAGCAGCCAAGTGGACTTTACGGGCCCCGGGGGATACGAGCAGTACTTC
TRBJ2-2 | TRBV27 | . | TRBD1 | CASTRTGWTGELFF | TGTGCCAGCACAAGGACAGGGTGGACCGGGGAGCTGTTTTTT
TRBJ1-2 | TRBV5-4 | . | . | CASSLGGVTVTYGYTF | TGTGCCAGCAGCTTGGGGGGGGTGACTGTAACATATGGCTACACCTTC